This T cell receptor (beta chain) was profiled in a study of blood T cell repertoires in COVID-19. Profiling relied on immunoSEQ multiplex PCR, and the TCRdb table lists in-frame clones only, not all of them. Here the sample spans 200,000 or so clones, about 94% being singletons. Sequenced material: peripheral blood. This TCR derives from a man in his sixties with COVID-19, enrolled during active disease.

CDR3 coding DNA: TGTGCCAGCAGCTTAAAGCCCGATACGCAGTATTTT. It translates to CASSLKPDTQYF. This chain links TRBV11-3 with TRBJ2-3; D gene ambiguous. Germline-derived CDR1 and CDR2 are SGHNT and YENEEA. The CDR3 has 12 residues. Trimming pared 2 bases from V and 6 bases from J, leaving 6 bases between. Filled out from reference TRBV11-3 and TRBJ2-3, the complete variable domain reads EAGVVQSPRYKIIEKKQPVAFWCNPISGHNTLYWYLQNLGQGPELLIRYENEEAVDDSQLPKDRFSAERLKGVDSTLKIQPAELGDSAVYLCASSLKPDTQYFGPGTRLTVL.